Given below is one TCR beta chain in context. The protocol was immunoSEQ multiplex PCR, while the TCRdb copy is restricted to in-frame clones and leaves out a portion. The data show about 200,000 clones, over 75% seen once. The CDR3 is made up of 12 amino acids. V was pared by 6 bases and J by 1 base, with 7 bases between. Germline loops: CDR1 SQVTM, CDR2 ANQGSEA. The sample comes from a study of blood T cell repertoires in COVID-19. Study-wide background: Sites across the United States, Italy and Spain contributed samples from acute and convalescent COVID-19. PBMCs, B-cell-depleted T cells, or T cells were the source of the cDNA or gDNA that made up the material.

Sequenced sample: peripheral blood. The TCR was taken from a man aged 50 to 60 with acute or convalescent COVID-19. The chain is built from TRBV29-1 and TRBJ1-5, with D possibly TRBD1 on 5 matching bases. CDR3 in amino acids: CSVGQSNQPQHF. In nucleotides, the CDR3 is TGCAGCGTGGGGCAAAGCAATCAGCCCCAGCATTTT. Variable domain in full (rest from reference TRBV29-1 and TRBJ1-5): SAVISQKPSRDICQRGTSLTIQCQVDSQVTMMFWYRQQPGQSLTLIATANQGSEATYESGFVIDKFPISRPNLTFSTLTVSNMSPEDSSIYLCSVGQSNQPQHFGDGTRLSIL.